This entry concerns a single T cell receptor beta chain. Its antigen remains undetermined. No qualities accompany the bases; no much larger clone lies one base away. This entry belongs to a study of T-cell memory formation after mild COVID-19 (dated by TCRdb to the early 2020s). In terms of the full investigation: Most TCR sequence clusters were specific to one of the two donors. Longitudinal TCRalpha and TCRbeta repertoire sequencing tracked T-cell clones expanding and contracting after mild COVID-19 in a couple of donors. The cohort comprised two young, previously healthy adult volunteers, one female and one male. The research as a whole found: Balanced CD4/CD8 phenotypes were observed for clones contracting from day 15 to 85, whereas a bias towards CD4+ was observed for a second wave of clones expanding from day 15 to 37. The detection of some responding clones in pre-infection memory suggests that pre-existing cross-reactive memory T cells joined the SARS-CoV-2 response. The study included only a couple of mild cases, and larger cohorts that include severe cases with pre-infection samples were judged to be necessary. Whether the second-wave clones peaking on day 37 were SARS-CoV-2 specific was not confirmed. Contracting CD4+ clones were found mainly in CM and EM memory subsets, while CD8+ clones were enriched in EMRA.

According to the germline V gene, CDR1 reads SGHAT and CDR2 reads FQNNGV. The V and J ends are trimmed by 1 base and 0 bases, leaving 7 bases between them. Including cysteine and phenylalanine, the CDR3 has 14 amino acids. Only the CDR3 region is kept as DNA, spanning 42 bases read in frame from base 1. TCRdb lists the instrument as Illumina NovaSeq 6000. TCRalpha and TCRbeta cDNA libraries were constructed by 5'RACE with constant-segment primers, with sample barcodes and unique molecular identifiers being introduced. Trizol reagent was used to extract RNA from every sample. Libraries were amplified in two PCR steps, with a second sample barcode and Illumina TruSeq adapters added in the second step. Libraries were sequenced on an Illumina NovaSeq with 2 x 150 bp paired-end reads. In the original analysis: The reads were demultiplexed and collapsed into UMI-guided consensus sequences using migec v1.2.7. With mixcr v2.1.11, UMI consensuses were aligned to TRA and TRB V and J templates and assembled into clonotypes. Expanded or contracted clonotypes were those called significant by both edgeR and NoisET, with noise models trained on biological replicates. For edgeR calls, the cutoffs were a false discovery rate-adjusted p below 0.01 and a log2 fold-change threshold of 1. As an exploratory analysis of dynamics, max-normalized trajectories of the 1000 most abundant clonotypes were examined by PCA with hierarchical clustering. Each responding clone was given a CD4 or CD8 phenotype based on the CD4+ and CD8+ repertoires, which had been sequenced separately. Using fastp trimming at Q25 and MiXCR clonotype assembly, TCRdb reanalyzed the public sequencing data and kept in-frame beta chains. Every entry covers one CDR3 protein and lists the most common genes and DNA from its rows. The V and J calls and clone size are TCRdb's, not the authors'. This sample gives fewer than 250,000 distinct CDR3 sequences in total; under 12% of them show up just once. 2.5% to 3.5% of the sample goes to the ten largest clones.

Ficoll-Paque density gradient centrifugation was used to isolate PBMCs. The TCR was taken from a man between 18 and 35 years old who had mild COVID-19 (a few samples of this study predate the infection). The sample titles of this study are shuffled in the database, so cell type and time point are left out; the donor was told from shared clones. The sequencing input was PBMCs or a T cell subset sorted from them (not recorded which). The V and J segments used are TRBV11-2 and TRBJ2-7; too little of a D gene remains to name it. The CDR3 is CASSLVASSYEQYF. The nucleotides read TGTGCCAGCAGCTTAGTCGCCAGCTCCTACGAGCAGTACTTC.